Sequencing of this TCR beta chain was carried out in a study of shared clonotypes between healthy human individuals. Whole-study findings and limits: Generation probabilities were higher for clonotypes shared across all four sorted-subset donors than for unshared ones.

From germline, CDR1 is LNHDA and CDR2 SQIVND (reference sequence). The CDR3 length is 13 residues. The V end lost 3 bases, the J end lost 7 bases, and 10 bases lay between the germline ends. Concerning this clone itself: What it binds is unknown.

Sequenced by immunoSEQ multiplex PCR; TCRdb stores in-frame clones only, minus some. The sample records fewer than 700,000 clones, roughly 95% being singletons. Terminally differentiated effector memory CD45RA+ cells were left out of the naive CD8 fraction, which was CD45RO-negative and positively selected for CCR7. The clonotype originates from a woman aged 25 to 45 in good health. This chain joins TRBV19 and TRBJ2-1; D may be TRBD2 (6 bases). Material for sequencing was naive CD8+ T cells sorted from blood. The CDR3 DNA reads as TGTGCCAGTAGTATCCAGACTAGAAATGAGCAGTTCTTC. This gives the protein CASSIQTRNEQFF.